This TCR beta chain stems from a study of T cells in tuberculosis (dated by TCRdb to 2016 to 2018). Regarding the study in general: The study combined CD1B tetramers and high-throughput TCR immunosequencing to characterize T cells specific for the mycobacterial lipid antigen glucose monomycolate (GMM). IGRA-negative adolescents, IGRA-positive adolescents with latent tuberculosis and adults with active tuberculosis, nine to ten per group, were compared in a South African clinical cohort.

The CDR3 covers 12 residues, taking in both the cysteine and the phenylalanine. The only DNA kept is the CDR3, 36 bases in frame from the first base. CDR1 GTSNPN and CDR2 SVGIG are derived from the germline V gene (reference sequence). V sheds 7 bases and J sheds 5 bases, leaving 15 bases between their ends. At study entry, a tuberculin skin test and the QuantiFERON-TB GOLD In-Tube IGRA were used to screen adolescents for latent tuberculosis infection. Immunosequencing was performed on unsorted cryopreserved PBMC and covered 100,000 or so T cells per clinical donor on average. Eleven high schools in the Worcester region of the Western Cape, South Africa, served as enrollment sites for adolescents aged 12 to 18 years. Ten or so adolescents infected with M. tuberculosis and ten uninfected adolescents were chosen and matched for age and sex. PBMC from adolescents were isolated by density centrifugation from freshly drawn heparinized blood and were then cryopreserved.

The research as a whole found: Smaller NN-distances were partly driven by shorter CDR3-alpha lengths in active tuberculosis patients, and statistical significance was not reached for the TCR-beta difference. Compared with IGRA-negative controls, TCR-alpha repertoires from active tuberculosis had smaller mean NN-distances to GMM-specific TCRs, which suggests clonal expansion of these TCRs. Clinical samples were selected based on the availability of cryopreserved specimens, with adults included as active tuberculosis cases and adolescents included as controls. With the diverse GMM-specific repertoire as input, a classifier achieved 85% to 90% accuracy (AUROC roughly 0.88), whereas GEM motif frequencies as input gave 55% to 75% accuracy.

The immunoSEQ multiplex PCR assay was used to generate TCR libraries, with TCR-beta and/or TCR-alpha/delta assays applied to each sample. The Illumina high-throughput platform was used to sequence the amplified TCR libraries. In the source study's methods: Clustering and dimensionality reduction were performed using pairwise TCRdist distances among GMM-specific receptors from ex vivo sorted or in vitro expanded T cells. Each clinical repertoire was assigned a mean NN-distance score, defined as the average TCRdist to the nearest 10% of tetramer-positive reference sequences. GEM TCR motif frequency was computed as the fraction of unique TCRs matching known GEM sequences by V/J usage and CDR3 length. Active tuberculosis was classified by linear discriminant analysis with leave-one-out cross-validation, implemented in scikit-learn. Drawn from immuneACCESS, this table holds only the in-frame rearrangements with V and J called that TCRdb kept. Clones are partly lost; checked studies trace under half to an unresolved V gene and leave the rest unexplained. The DNA gave D and trimming, while V, J and clone size come from that table. The sample data list some 31,000 clones, and approximately 90% of these were observed just once. Roughly 2% of the sample is in the top ten clones.

As regards this clone: This clone's antigen is unknown. Per-nucleotide qualities are absent, and no much larger clonotype sits a single base away.

This chain is built from TRBV30 and TRBJ2-7; TRBD1 is possibly the D segment (5 matching bases). The clonotype originates from a donor aged 10-29 years with latent tuberculosis or without tuberculosis infection. The sequencing input was PBMCs. CDR3 reads: CASTGRGHEQYF. The nucleotide sequence reads as follows: TGTGCCTCCACCGGAAGGGGCCACGAGCAGTACTTC. Full variable domain (CDR3 extended with the reference TRBV30 and TRBJ2-7 proteins): SQTIHQWPATLVQPVGSPLSLECTVEGTSNPNLYWYRQAAGRGLQLLFYSVGIGQISSEVPQNLSASRPQDRQFILSSKKLLLSDSGFYLCASTGRGHEQYFGPGTRLTVT.